This T cell receptor beta chain stems from a study of cytomegalovirus exposure and HLA in healthy donors (dated by TCRdb to the late 2010s). A note on the overall study: In an earlier analysis of under 600 of the donors, 276 Gb of sequence data and 95 million to 130 million unique TCR beta sequences from some 170 million T cells were reported. In a later analysis, previously published TCR beta repertoires from fewer than 750 donors were re-analyzed and high-resolution HLA genotyping was added so that TCR occurrence patterns could be studied. Four or five DR-DQ haplotypes were treated as single units for association and clustering because of strong linkage in the cohort. The genetic ancestry cluster associated with self-reported Caucasian donors included about four fifths of the approximately 430 genotyped donors. The T cell repertoires of 550 to 850 subjects were profiled by immunosequencing and related to cytomegalovirus serostatus. Alongside the repertoire data, information on donor age, sex, ethnicity and CMV serostatus was compiled. HLA typing covered class I and class II loci at four-digit resolution. Among about 400 genotyped donors of the cohort, an average of approximately 240,000 unique TCR beta nucleotide sequences was sequenced per donor, of which roughly 17% were non-productive. All discovery cohort repertoires had been generated using a single sequencing platform. A later genetic analysis took genome-wide SNP genotypes for about 55% of the roughly 670 donors and used that subset as a discovery cohort. The aim of the study was to test whether cataloging public T cell receptors could identify signatures of past pathogen exposure. To predict cytomegalovirus infection status, the study combined high-throughput TCR immunosequencing, statistical association of individual TCRs with disease status, and machine learning. Around 300 gigabases of sequencing data and approximately 85 million unique TCR sequences were included in an early release covering 550 to 800 HLA-typed donors. The later analysis used no new phenotypic data to find candidate immune exposures, relying instead on TCR beta sequences and their occurrence across donors. A separate validation cohort of 90 to 150 different subjects was used in addition to the approximately 700-subject first cohort. The number of typed donors differed by locus: roughly 629-640 for A, B, C, DRB1 and DQB1; 522 for DQA1; 606 for DPA1; and roughly 450 for DPB1. In an earlier analysis of about 590 of the donors, high-throughput TCR beta sequencing was used to judge whether each TCR beta V gene segment behaved as functional or pseudogenic.

For this clone: This receptor's antigen is unknown.

Preparation of the library involved the immunoSEQ multiplex PCR assay. A mixture of 60 forward primers for TCR Vbeta segments and 13 reverse primers for TCR Jbeta segments was used in the multiplex PCR. The CDR3 region of rearranged TCR beta genes was amplified from genomic DNA by a multiplex PCR assay. On the Illumina HiSeq System, the amplified TCR beta libraries were sequenced as 87-base-pair reads. Regarding the original processing steps: In a later analysis, tens of millions of unique TCR beta chains were counted across the approximately 670 repertoires, and approximately 11 million of these chains were shared by at least two donors. Raw reads were error-corrected and collapsed into unique sequences by a nearest-neighbor algorithm in which closely related sequences were merged to remove PCR and sequencing errors. To assign V, D and J gene segments, CDR3 sequences were aligned to IMGT reference sequences. For a sequence to be retained, at least a six-nucleotide match to both a V gene segment and a J gene segment was required. Rearrangements were classified as productive when the CDR3 lacked stop codons and remained in frame with V and J, and all other rearrangements were classified as non-productive. CDR3 was defined according to IMGT convention as the region running from the second conserved V-encoded cysteine to the conserved J-encoded phenylalanine. The earlier analysis of 587 of the donors excluded sequences that lacked an unambiguous match to a single V gene segment. An earlier analysis of 587 of the donors called V segments functional above 56.7% productive rearrangements and segregating when the between-donor standard deviation exceeded 5%. A statistical classification framework was built to diagnose cytomegalovirus status from the catalog of TCR beta chain sequences. In a later analysis, V and J genes were assigned by comparing TCR nucleotide sequences against IMGT/GENE-DB human TR gene sequences. Using the TCRdist pipeline, a later analysis assigned CDR3 sequences along with most-parsimonious VDJ recombination scenarios. In a later analysis, each TCR beta chain was defined by its CDR3 amino acid sequence together with its V-gene family, and reads lacking a unique V-gene family were excluded. In a later analysis, some 600 highly shared, low-generation-probability nucleotide sequences were removed to address suspected cross-contamination and a sequencing artifact. For each public chain, a later analysis derived a clonal expansion index from normalized ranks of inferred template counts within each repertoire. A later analysis computed generation probabilities with a VDJ recombination model fitted to out-of-frame rearrangements, and checked the results against IGoR. A later analysis scored TCR-TCR, TCR-HLA and TCR-CMV co-occurrence with hypergeometric tests, applying a repertoire-size bias correction to TCR pairs. A later analysis estimated false discovery rates by permuting HLA or CMV assignments 20 times. In a later analysis, co-occurring TCRs were grouped using DBSCAN, and TCRdist sequence similarity was added for clustering within HLA-allele-positive subsets. Repertoires with fewer than 30,000 or more than 120,000 public chains, plus five repertoires with anomalous nucleotide sharing, were excluded from co-occurrence clustering. The source is immuneACCESS, and TCRdb retained only in-frame sequences with V and J called. Part of the clones is not carried over; for the studies checked, unresolved V genes explain less than half of this, and the remainder is unexplained. That table supplies the V and J calls and clone size; D and trimming were determined from the DNA. This sample's table has entries for around 140,000 clones. In total, the top ten clones hold about 2.2% of the sample.

Paper-wide results and their limitations: V-gene and J-gene trimming of TCR beta chains was associated with a missense DCLRE1C variant in a later genetic analysis, and the association was replicated in an independent cohort. A few of the identified cytomegalovirus-associated TCR beta chains were confirmed in vitro to be specific for cytomegalovirus antigens. Because some donors lacked HLA typing at each locus, the association tests relied only on the typed subset. Only TCR beta chains were sequenced in this cohort, and the absence of alpha or paired-chain data limited detectable features. According to a later analysis, most CMV-associated TCR beta chains appeared to be HLA-restricted, and the HLA associations seemed to be driven largely by CMV exposure. A group of highly shared sequence variants was considered likely to be a technical artifact of the sequencing pipeline. CMV serostatus was the only immune exposure information available for the cohort. Compared with equally common non-associated chains, HLA-associated TCR beta chains in a later analysis were more clonally expanded and had lower generation probabilities. When HLA alleles, especially DR and DQ, strongly co-occurred, attributing TCR associations to individual alleles was difficult. An earlier analysis of some 560 of the donors showed that most TCR beta V segments appeared in productive rearrangements either about 90% or about 30% of the time, which broadly matched IMGT annotations. A total of 164 TCR beta chains were listed by the study as associated with cytomegalovirus. Because counts were too low, about 18 rarely observed V segments, including chromosome 9 orphons, were excluded from the earlier analysis of fewer than 650 of the donors. Linkage disequilibrium might explain the correlated functional status among segregating V segments, but an unknown experimental factor could not be ruled out. The classifier was reported to diagnose cytomegalovirus status with high specificity and sensitivity in both the original cohort and the validation cohort. A further reported finding was that TCR beta sequences accurately predicted the HLA-A and HLA-B alleles for most subjects in the first cohort. Most TCR sequences were seen in very few donors, while some public TCRs were found in many individuals. In a later analysis, the rate of TCR association differed among HLA loci, with DRB1 alleles having the most associated TCRs and HLA-C alleles having the fewest. In a later analysis, several top co-occurrence clusters were reported to appear linked to parvovirus B19, influenza, CMV and Epstein-Barr virus. In a later analysis, about 17,000 TCR beta sequences were associated with specific HLA alleles at a false discovery rate of 0.05. Sequencing depth was assumed to be roughly uniform across donors in the presence/absence analyses, though that assumption may not hold. A later genetic analysis reported fewer N-insertions in productive TCRs among donors in an Asian-associated ancestry cluster than the roughly 720-donor mean. According to the authors, the approach could potentially be generalized to other disease states and immunological phenotypes. Some IMGT-functional V segments, including TRBV6-2 and TRBV6-3, could not be told apart with the 87-base-pair reads, so those segments were excluded.

In total, more than 500 healthy bone marrow donors made up the cohort. At the time of sampling, every cohort member was nominally healthy, though immune exposures that went unrecorded were likely present. The donor was CMV seronegative and belonged to the group of 320 or so seronegative cohort members. Each donor provided a peripheral blood sample, and peripheral blood mononuclear cells were used for TCR beta sequencing. Genomic DNA extraction from the blood cell samples was performed with the Qiagen DNeasy Blood Extraction Kit. Based on the germline V gene (reference sequence), the CDR1 and CDR2 sequences are GTSNPN and SVGIG. V is pared back by 3 bases and J by 0 bases, with 9 bases lying between the germline termini. The CDR3 runs 14 residues from the cysteine to the phenylalanine. Of all the DNA, just the CDR3 is kept, 42 bases in frame from base 1.

The sequenced sample was PBMCs. In this chain, TRBV30 is recombined with TRBJ1-3; the best D guess is TRBD1, with 5 bases matching. The TCR was taken from a young woman in good health and CMV-seronegative. The CDR3 sequence is CAWSATVSGNTIYF. The base sequence is TGTGCCTGGAGCGCGACAGTCTCTGGAAACACCATATATTTT.